This TCR beta chain was sequenced during a study of blood T cell repertoires in COVID-19 (dated by TCRdb to the early 2020s). About the study as a whole: The collaborator samples originated in the United States, Italy and Spain and spanned the acute and convalescent phases of COVID-19. The repertoires were made available in a free public database intended to serve as a resource for research on the immune response to SARS-CoV-2. A de-identified subject ID, COVID-19 status, age in years and sex were almost always included in the sample metadata. The dataset comprised deeply sampled blood TCRbeta repertoires from subjects exposed to, actively infected with, or recovered from COVID-19. Where HLA class I and class II types were available, the types were taken from metadata supplied by the sample provider, not from assay-based typing. The prospective study material was composed of cDNA or gDNA derived from T cells, B-cell-depleted T cells, or PBMCs. The samples were drawn from the first 160 participants of the ongoing ImmuneRACE study and from about 1,200 subjects provided by 6 global collaborators.

Study-level results and caveats: Clinical and demographic metadata were provided uncurated, with the amount varying by source and participant.

As encoded in the germline V gene, CDR1 is MGHRA while CDR2 is YSYEKL. Inclusive of the bounding cysteine and phenylalanine, the CDR3 is 15 residues long. The kept DNA is CDR3 alone, 45 bases in frame from the first base. V ends up 1 base short and J 8 bases short, with an unmatched junction base count of 8. About this clone: No cognate antigen has been identified for it. No per-base quality is available; no much larger clone lies one base away.

Each collaborating institution followed its own protocols to collect whole blood in K2EDTA tubes. For TCRbeta analysis, collaborators shipped samples in one of three forms: frozen whole blood, isolated PBMCs, or DNA extracted from either of those sample types. TCRbeta CDR3 regions were amplified from genomic DNA by means of the immunoSEQ Assay, a bias-controlled multiplex PCR. The authors processed their data as follows. Within the assay, amplification of reference gene primers was used to estimate how many nucleated cells each sample contained. To quantify the absolute abundance of each unique TCRbeta CDR3 rearrangement, sequence reads were collapsed and filtered. Productive Simpson clonality was computed per sample as the square root of Simpson's diversity index over productive rearrangements. TCRdb retrieved this table from immuneACCESS and kept in-frame rearrangements only. Not all clones are present; in checked studies, unresolved V genes account for under half, and no reason is known for the remainder. D and trimming come from the DNA, and the V and J calls and clone size come from that table. The table for this sample lists just over 90,000 clones; approximately 87% of them were counted only once. The ten top clones hold approximately 1.6% of the sample.

The TCR originated in a human donor with active COVID-19. The donor label of this sample is uncertain. The chain employs TRBV4-1 and TRBJ1-1, and TRBD1 matches 9 of the central bases. The sequenced sample was peripheral blood. The CDR3 protein sequence reads: CASSQAVTGGAEAFF. In nucleotide form, the sequence is TGCGCCAGCAGCCAAGCTGTTACAGGGGGCGCGGAAGCTTTCTTT.